Presented here are 27 T cell receptor beta chains from one specimen sequenced in a study of blood T cell repertoires in COVID-19. Assay used: immunoSEQ multiplex PCR; TCRdb lists only in-frame clones, some missing. The table includes 75,000 to 90,000 clones, around four fifths detected once. The sample taken for sequencing was peripheral blood. The receptor set was obtained from a human donor in a cohort sampled during active COVID-19.

This sequence joins TRBV19 and TRBJ2-3; D is unresolved. The length of the CDR3 is 12 residues. Germline CDR1 is LNHDA and CDR2 is SQIVND (reference sequence). Trimming stripped 8 bases from V and 0 bases from J, with 6 bases between. The CDR3: CASGQSTDTQYF. The DNA of the CDR3 is TGTGCCAGTGGGCAGAGCACAGATACGCAGTATTTT. Combining the CDR3 with reference TRBV19 and TRBJ2-3 gives the whole variable domain DGGITQSPKYLFRKEGQNVTLSCEQNLNHDAMYWYRQDPGQGLRLIYYSQIVNDFQKGDIAEGYSVSREKKESFPLTVTSAQKNPTAFYLCASGQSTDTQYFGPGTRLTVL.

The chain employs TRBV7-2 and TRBJ2-3, with D possibly matching TRBD2 (6 bases). Germline loops: CDR1 SGHTA, CDR2 FQGNSA. The V end lost 1 base, the J end lost 0 bases, and 14 bases lay between the germline ends. This CDR3 spans 17 amino acids. The CDR3 sequence: CASSLDLASSSTDTQYF. CDR3 DNA: TGTGCCAGCAGCTTAGATCTAGCGAGTTCTAGCACAGATACGCAGTATTTT.

The J gene is TRBJ1-4, the V gene TRBV25-1, with a tentative D call TRBD1 (6 bases). Germline CDR1 is MGHDK and CDR2 is SYGVNS. Deletions cut 2 bases from V and 5 bases from J, with 9 bases between. The CDR3 loop spans 14 amino acids. CDR3 amino acids: CASSEGQGNEKLFF. CDR3 sequence (DNA): TGTGCCAGCAGTGAAGGGCAGGGGAATGAAAAACTGTTTTTT.

This clone was seen a few times. This rearrangement joins TRBV30 to TRBJ1-6, with D perhaps TRBD1 (5 bases). Germline V gene data show CDR1 as GTSNPN and CDR2 as SVGIG (reference sequence). This CDR3 has 13 amino acids. V lost 4 bases and J 7 bases, leaving 11 bases between the germline ends. The chain's CDR3 is CAWITGKNSPLHF. The CDR3 DNA sequence: TGTGCCTGGATTACAGGAAAGAATTCACCCCTCCACTTT.

The chain links TRBV7-8 to TRBJ1-2, with no clear D. This CDR3 is 15 amino acids long. Germline-derived CDR1 and CDR2 are SGHVS and FQNEAQ. Trimming stripped 1 base from V and 8 bases from J, with 17 bases between. The CDR3 reads CASSLGSSGSGGYTF. Written as DNA, the CDR3 is TGTGCCAGCAGCTTAGGTTCGTCCGGGAGCGGGGGCTACACCTTC. Filled out from reference TRBV7-8 and TRBJ1-2, the complete variable domain reads GAGVSQSPRYKVAKRGQDVALRCDPISGHVSLFWYQQALGQGPEFLTYFQNEAQLDKSGLPSDRFFAERPEGSVSTLKIQRTQQEDSAVYLCASSLGSSGSGGYTFGSGTRLTVV.

The chain uses TRBV15 and TRBJ2-1; 11 nucleotides match TRBD1. This CDR3 region has 15 residues. The trim removed 5 bases at V and 6 bases at J, leaving 6 bases unmatched. Germline V gene sequence: CDR1 LNHNV, CDR2 YYDKDF (reference sequence). CDR3 DNA: TGTGCCACCAGCCCGTACGGGACAGGGGGCAATGAGCAGTTCTTC. It yields the protein CATSPYGTGGNEQFF.

The chain combines TRBV5-1 with TRBJ2-7; TRBD2 is a possible D gene (7 bases). Germline assignment: CDR1 SGHRS and CDR2 YFSETQ. This CDR3 spans 17 amino acids. V shed 0 bases and J shed 4 bases, with 20 bases lying between them. The CDR3 DNA is TGCGCCAGCAGCTTGGACCCCCTTGGGGGGGCCTTGTACGAGCAGTACTTC. It specifies CASSLDPLGGALYEQYF.

This clone showed up just a few times. V and J are TRBV9 and TRBJ1-1, with 10 bases matching TRBD1. The CDR3 is 14 amino acids. In germline, CDR1 is SGDLS, CDR2 YYNGEE. V shed 3 bases and J 7 bases; nucleotides not matched to a gene: 6. The chain's CDR3 is CASSGTGTGVEAFF. The DNA for the CDR3 is TGTGCCAGCAGCGGTACCGGGACAGGGGTTGAAGCTTTCTTT.

Here the CDR3 reads CASSRPRGQGTSNEKLFF. Here the CDR3 DNA reads TGCGCCAGCAGCCGTCCCCGGGGACAGGGGACCTCTAATGAAAAACTGTTTTTT. The V gene is TRBV4-1, the J gene TRBJ1-4; 10 bases are shared with TRBD1. The CDR3 contains 18 residues. Germline V gene data show CDR1 as MGHRA and CDR2 as YSYEKL. V shed 4 bases, J shed 3 bases, and the junction held 11 bases outside the gene matches.

The V and J genes are TRBV28 and TRBJ1-2; possibly TRBD1 for D (6 bases). Germline-derived CDR1 and CDR2 are MDHEN and SYDVKM. CDR3 length: 14 residues. The V end was cut by 4 bases, the J end by 8 bases, with 17 bases between. As DNA, the CDR3 is TGTGCCAGCAGTTCCACAGGGTTGGAGGCGGGCTACACCTTC. Translated: CASSSTGLEAGYTF.

This clone was seen only once. This chain connects TRBV9 to TRBJ2-1; TRBD1 aligns across 11 bases. There are 13 residues in the CDR3. V trimming: 4 bases; J trimming: 8 bases; junction bases outside the gene matches: 2. Germline CDR1 reads SGDLS; CDR2 reads YYNGEE. DNA for the CDR3: TGTGCCAGCAGCTGGACAGGGGGCGATGAGCAGTTCTTC. It encodes CASSWTGGDEQFF.

The V call is TRBV7-2, the J call TRBJ1-1; no definite D call. The CDR3 consists of 15 residues. Germline V CDR1 and CDR2: SGHTA, FQGNSA. The V and J ends lost 6 bases and 1 base respectively, with 15 bases between them. As DNA, the CDR3 is TGTGCCAGCAGGGCGGGCCCCAGAGAGAACACTGAAGCTTTCTTT. Translation gives CASRAGPRENTEAFF.

The chain links TRBV5-1 to TRBJ2-5, with 10 bases fitting TRBD1. Germline CDR1 is SGHRS and CDR2 is YFSETQ. The CDR3 runs to 15 residues. With V trimmed by 1 base and J by 5 bases, 5 bases remained unmatched. CDR3 nucleotide sequence: TGCGCCAGCAGCTTGATAGGGACAGGGGAGGAGACCCAGTACTTC. It specifies CASSLIGTGEETQYF.

The V gene is TRBV28, the J gene TRBJ2-2; D might be TRBD2 (5 bases). Germline CDR1 MDHEN, CDR2 SYDVKM. The length of the CDR3 is 12 residues. The ends were cut back, 6 bases at V and 7 bases at J, with 9 bases in the middle. CDR3 residues: CASSFGVGELFF. The CDR3 nucleotides read TGTGCCAGCAGCTTCGGGGTCGGGGAGCTGTTTTTT.

This clone was recorded once. Other nucleotide sequences in the sample specify the same CDR3. This chain connects TRBV3-1 (or the pseudogene TRBV3-2) to TRBJ1-3, with D perhaps TRBD1 (6 bases). The V end was cut by 0 bases, the J end by 3 bases, with 6 bases between. CDR3 length: 14 amino acids. Germline V gene lookup returns CDR1 LGHDT and CDR2 YNNKEL (reference sequence). The CDR3 region has the DNA TGTGCCAGCAGCCAAGACAGGGGTGGAAACACCATATATTTT. This translates into CASSQDRGGNTIYF.

The rearrangement links TRBV4-3 to TRBJ1-3; TRBD1 is a possible D gene (6 bases). The CDR3 loop spans 17 amino acids. CDR1 and CDR2 from the germline V gene are LGHNA and YSLEER. Trimming shortened V by 4 bases and J by 2 bases, and 18 bases separated the two germline ends. CDR3 coding DNA: TGCGCCAGCAGCCCGACGGAAGGACAGTTTGCTGGAAACACCATATATTTT. Translating gives CASSPTEGQFAGNTIYF.

The sample holds one count of this clone. The chain joins TRBV14 to TRBJ1-3; no firm D call. The length of the CDR3 is 13 residues. Between the trimmed V and J ends, which lost 1 base and 1 base, there was a span of 2 bases. Germline V CDR1 and CDR2: SGHDN, FVKESK. CDR3 amino acids: CASSQASGNTIYF. CDR3 bases: TGTGCCAGCAGCCAAGCTTCTGGAAACACCATATATTTT.

The rearrangement links TRBV19 to TRBJ1-1, with TRBD1 as a possible D gene (5 bases). The CDR3 length is 14 residues. The germline V and J ends were trimmed by 4 bases and 6 bases, with 15 bases remaining between them. The V gene's germline CDR1 is LNHDA and CDR2 SQIVND (reference sequence). The CDR3 region is CASSNQGLSAEAFF. The CDR3 coding sequence is TGTGCCAGTAGTAACCAGGGATTGAGCGCTGAAGCTTTCTTT.

This clone was seen only once. The V call is TRBV24-1, the J call TRBJ1-5, with D perhaps TRBD1 (5 bases). The germline V and J ends were trimmed by 4 bases and 4 bases, with 10 bases remaining between them. The CDR3 has 14 amino acids. Germline V gives CDR1 KGHDR, CDR2 SFDVKD. CDR3 residues: CATSDRQLNQPQHF. In nucleotides, the CDR3 is TGTGCCACCAGTGACAGACAGCTAAATCAGCCCCAGCATTTT.

This chain links TRBV3-1 (or the pseudogene TRBV3-2) with TRBJ1-5; D is ambiguous. Per germline, CDR1 LGHDT and CDR2 YNNKEL (reference sequence). V was pared by 1 base and J by 4 bases, with 5 bases between. The CDR3 loop spans 13 amino acids. This CDR3 is CASSQAVNQPQHF. The CDR3 coding sequence is TGTGCCAGCAGCCAAGCGGTGAATCAGCCCCAGCATTTT.

The V and J genes are TRBV2 and TRBJ2-3, with D maybe TRBD1 (6 bases). Germline-derived CDR1 and CDR2 are SNHLY and FYNNEI. V dropped 4 bases and J dropped 2 bases, with 16 bases sitting between them. The CDR3 has 16 amino acids. This CDR3 is CASSATGTPATDTQYF. In nucleotides, the CDR3 is TGTGCCAGCAGTGCAACCGGGACACCAGCCACAGATACGCAGTATTTT.

This clone was counted a single time. V usage is TRBV6-2 or TRBV6-3 and J usage is TRBJ1-5; 9 bases align to TRBD1. CDR3 length: 18 amino acids. Trimming removed 1 base from V and 4 bases from J; junction bases left unmatched: 11. Germline CDR1 and CDR2: MNHEY and SVGEGT. CDR3 amino acids: CASSYYPGQGKGNQPQHF. Here the CDR3 DNA reads TGTGCCAGCAGTTACTATCCCGGACAGGGGAAGGGGAATCAGCCCCAGCATTTT.

This clone was seen a single time. The chain has TRBV6-2 or TRBV6-3 and TRBJ2-6; possible D gene TRBD2, 5 bases. V was pared by 5 bases and J by 11 bases, with 28 bases between. The CDR3 is made up of 18 amino acids. Germline CDR1 MNHEY, CDR2 SVGEGT. CDR3 protein: CASSIGLCIDKVGHVLTF. DNA for the CDR3: TGTGCCAGCAGTATCGGACTCTGCATCGACAAAGTCGGGCACGTCCTGACTTTC.

This clone was observed once. The V gene is TRBV18, the J gene TRBJ1-1; 7 nucleotides agree with TRBD1. CDR1 and CDR2 from the germline V gene are KGHSH and LQKENI. J gave up 5 bases and V 2 bases, and 2 bases lay outside the gene matches. There are 13 residues in the CDR3. The CDR3, as DNA: TGTGCCAGCTCACCAGACAGGGCGACTGAAGCTTTCTTT. This sequence encodes CASSPDRATEAFF.

The chain has TRBV6-2 or TRBV6-3 and TRBJ2-6, with TRBD2 as a possible D gene (6 bases). Trimming removed 4 bases from V and 0 bases from J, with 19 bases in between. Germline loops: CDR1 MNHEY, CDR2 SVGEGT. CDR3 size: 19 residues. In DNA, the CDR3 is TGTGCCAGCAGTTCTGCCGGGGGACGGCCTGACTCTGGGGCCAACGTCCTGACTTTC. As protein: CASSSAGGRPDSGANVLTF.

This sequence joins TRBV12-3 or TRBV12-4 and TRBJ2-3, with D maybe TRBD1 (5 bases). V was shortened by 2 bases and J by 5 bases, with 5 bases between the two germline ends. CDR3 size: 12 residues. CDR3 nucleotides: TGTGCCAGCAGTTTACAGGGAGATACGCAGTATTTT. Its protein is CASSLQGDTQYF.

V and J are TRBV6-6 and TRBJ1-2, with unresolved D. Germline assignment: CDR1 MNHNY and CDR2 SVGAGI (reference sequence). This CDR3 is 14 amino acids long. Trimming removed 4 bases from V and 0 bases from J, with 9 bases in between. The CDR3 reads CASSSSLANYGYTF. In DNA form, the CDR3 reads TGTGCCAGCAGTTCTTCACTAGCTAACTATGGCTACACCTTC.